Sequencing of this T cell receptor beta chain was carried out in a study of CD8+ T cells in alopecia areata (dated by TCRdb to the late 2010s). Context from the whole study: The treated patients took part in an open-label pilot trial in which moderate-to-severe alopecia areata was treated with oral tofacitinib at 5 to 10 mg twice daily. RNA came from the PAXgene miRNA kit for fixed scalp, the miRNeasy kit for PBMCs, and the RNeasy kit for mouse skin. Tofacitinib-treated patients had biopsies at baseline and at 4 and 24 weeks of treatment, with a later scalp biopsy in several patients. Amplification of TCRbeta CDR3 regions was done by immunoSEQ multiplex PCR using 35 Vbeta forward primers and 13 Jbeta reverse primers. Patients stayed on tofacitinib for 6 to 18 months and then had 6 months of follow-up off drug so that delayed response and recurrence could be assessed. The study used high-throughput TCRbeta sequencing to examine T cell clonal expansion in alopecia areata, in both the C3H/HeJ mouse model and human patients. Disease severity in treated patients was measured with the SALT score, which quantifies the percentage of affected scalp surface area. On the human side, TCRbeta sequencing was run on scalp tissue and on sorted CD4+ and CD8+ peripheral blood T cells from healthy controls and from alopecia areata patients with either patchy or totalis/universalis disease. Clonality in the scalp was compared among normal scalp (n=4), patchy alopecia areata scalp (n=8), and alopecia totalis/universalis scalp (n=8). Overall results and qualifications from the work: Tofacitinib significantly decreased scalp clonality and the number of expanded CD8+ clones among the top 100 scalp clones. Shared TCR sequences between patients were less evident than in mice, which may be partly attributable to HLA diversity in the patient population. Unlike mouse skin, where gammadelta T cells dominate, normal human skin contains resident alphabeta T cells that get sequenced too, which complicates analysis of the scalp TCR repertoire. Because the treated cohort was small and had only one nonresponder, larger studies are needed to examine links between baseline CD8+ expansion and response. Higher clonality and more expanded CD8+ clones were observed in lesional scalp than in normal scalp, particularly in alopecia totalis/universalis, a finding suggestive of antigenic drive. Many expanded lesional clones persisted in scalp and blood during tofacitinib treatment, which may partly explain relapse after stopping treatment.

Regarding this clone: The target of this receptor is not known. No much larger clonotype is one base removed from it; base qualities were not supplied.

This specimen's time point label, interpreted: about 5 months on oral tofacitinib. Taken with the paper, the label for treatment or condition translates to: oral pan-JAK inhibitor, 5-10 mg twice daily. Lesional scalp punch biopsies and peripheral blood were obtained from alopecia areata patients. PBMCs were isolated by density centrifugation and stained for CD3, CD4 and CD8, and CD4+ and CD8+ T cells were sorted on a FACSAria. Including cysteine and phenylalanine, the CDR3 has 17 amino acids. Only the CDR3 portion is preserved as DNA: 51 bases, with reading frame beginning at the first base. V sheds 0 bases and J sheds 0 bases, leaving 12 bases between their ends. As encoded in the germline V gene, CDR1 is LGHNA while CDR2 is YSLEER. Libraries came from the immunoSEQ multiplex PCR assay. RNA was extracted from all samples and reverse transcribed into cDNA as template for TCR sequencing. First-strand cDNA was synthesized using SuperScript III with a 2:1 mix of oligo-dT and random hexamers. A synthetic immune receptor repertoire was used to assess amplification bias, and residual bias was removed computationally. For the original study's pipeline: Raw reads were preprocessed to remove errors, and CDR3 was defined by IMGT conventions from the conserved cysteine to phenylalanine. Clonality was computed by normalizing Shannon entropy by log2 of the number of productive unique TCRs and subtracting the result from 1. CD4 or CD8 identity of scalp clones was inferred by cross-referencing scalp TCRbeta sequences with sorted blood CD4 and CD8 repertoires. TCRdb's version of the immuneACCESS table is confined to in-frame rearrangements and falls short of the full clone set. An unresolved V gene accounts for under half of the shortfall where checked; the remainder is of unknown origin. The V and J calls and clone size come from that table; D and trimming were worked out from the DNA. In all, the sample holds about 100,000 clones, and 44% of those were seen once. In total, the top ten clones hold more than 15% of the sample.

This TCR was recovered from a human donor with alopecia areata. The sequences come from CD8+ T cells sorted from blood, collected at week 24, from a patient treated with tofacitinib. The chain links TRBV4-3 with TRBJ2-1; the D gene could be TRBD1 or TRBD2, each one agreeing over 5 bases. CDR3 region: CASSQDEGPRSYNEQFF. The bases read TGCGCCAGCAGCCAAGACGAGGGACCCCGCTCCTACAATGAGCAGTTCTTC.